The 30 T cell receptor beta chains below were found in one sample sequenced in a study of T cell changes during pregnancy in multiple sclerosis. Sequencing used immunoSEQ multiplex PCR; TCRdb keeps in-frame clones, though not all of them. The sample carries tens of thousands of clones, roughly nine tenths recorded once. Sequences were derived from peripheral blood, sampled in the third trimester of pregnancy. The receptors were sampled from a female donor in good health, enrolled as a control in a pregnancy study.

This chain links TRBV6-4 with TRBJ1-1; no clear D gene. The V end lost 2 bases, the J end lost 1 base, and 5 bases lay between the germline ends. Per the germline V gene, CDR1 is MRHNA and CDR2 is SNTAGT. The length of the CDR3 is 13 residues. CDR3 coding DNA: TGTGCCAGCAGTGACGGCACGAACACTGAAGCTTTCTTT. Translating it yields CASSDGTNTEAFF.

This chain joins TRBV29-1 and TRBJ2-1; TRBD2 matches 9 bases. Trimming cost V 1 base and J 5 bases; bases outside gene matches: 9. The CDR3 has 16 amino acids. CDR1 is SQVTM, CDR2 ANQGSEA, per germline. The CDR3: CSVEGGGLAGHNEQFF. Here the CDR3 DNA reads TGCAGCGTTGAAGGGGGCGGGCTAGCGGGGCACAATGAGCAGTTCTTC.

This clone was picked up one time. The V and J genes are TRBV2 and TRBJ2-7; D is possibly TRBD1 (7 bases). This CDR3 contains 13 residues. V dropped 6 bases and J dropped 4 bases, with 13 bases sitting between them. Germline assignment: CDR1 SNHLY and CDR2 FYNNEI. CDR3 sequence reads: CASRGGQNYEQYF. CDR3 sequence (DNA): TGTGCCAGCAGGGGGGGACAGAATTACGAGCAGTACTTC.

The genes are TRBV6-6 and TRBJ1-3, with a weak D call TRBD1 (6 bases). Germline-derived CDR1 and CDR2 are MNHNY and SVGAGI (reference sequence). With 4 bases removed from V and 0 bases from J, the gap between germline ends came to 7 bases. The CDR3 totals 14 residues. This chain's CDR3 is CASSLQGSGNTIYF. The CDR3 region has the DNA TGTGCCAGCAGTTTACAGGGCTCTGGAAACACCATATATTTT.

V usage is TRBV5-6 and J usage is TRBJ2-5, with D perhaps matching TRBD1 (6 bases). Trimming cost V 4 bases and J 5 bases, with 15 bases left between them. This CDR3 has 14 amino acids. Germline CDR1 SGHDT, CDR2 YYEEEE. Here the CDR3 DNA reads TGTGCCAGCAGCCCACAGGGCGGGTGGGAGACCCAGTACTTC. Amino acid sequence: CASSPQGGWETQYF.

The CDR3 loop reads CASSQDGTGEEQYF. As DNA, the CDR3 is TGCGCCAGCAGCCAAGATGGGACAGGGGAAGAGCAGTACTTC. The genes are TRBV4-3 and TRBJ2-7; 10 bases match TRBD1. Germline-derived CDR1 and CDR2 are LGHNA and YSLEER. V gave up 0 bases and J gave up 7 bases; unmatched junction bases: 3. The CDR3 runs 14 residues.

Only one count was recorded for this clone. Here the CDR3 reads CASSIRQGPYNEQFF. CDR3 DNA: TGTGCCAGTAGTATACGGCAGGGGCCCTACAATGAGCAGTTCTTC. The chain uses TRBV19 and TRBJ2-1; maybe TRBD1 (6 bases). Deletions cut 2 bases from V and 2 bases from J, with 10 bases between. CDR1 LNHDA and CDR2 SQIVND come from the germline V gene (reference sequence). CDR3 length: 15 amino acids.

V gene TRBV5-6 combines with J gene TRBJ2-7, with a tentative D call TRBD2 (5 bases). The germline gives CDR1 SGHDT, CDR2 YYEEEE. The V gene lost 2 bases and the J gene lost 3 bases, with 12 bases spanning the gap. This CDR3 contains 14 residues. The CDR3 bases are TGTGCCAGCAGCTTCACGGGAAGGAACTACGAGCAGTACTTC. Protein sequence: CASSFTGRNYEQYF.

The gene calls are TRBV10-1 and TRBJ2-1; a weak D match, TRBD1 (6 bases). This CDR3 comprises 14 residues. The V and J ends lost 10 bases and 0 bases respectively, with 13 bases between them. CDR1 is WNHNN, CDR2 SYGVQD, per germline (reference sequence). DNA of the CDR3: TGCGCCATCAACAGGGTAGGCTCCTACAATGAGCAGTTCTTC. It encodes CAINRVGSYNEQFF.

V and J are TRBV5-6 and TRBJ2-5; 7 nucleotides align to TRBD1. The V gene end was trimmed by 4 bases and the J gene end by 7 bases; junction bases not matched to a gene: 10. This CDR3 has 14 residues. Germline CDR1 and CDR2: SGHDT and YYEEEE. Written as DNA, the CDR3 is TGTGCCAGCAGCGCCGACAGGGAGAGGGGGACCCAGTACTTC. Translated, it gives CASSADRERGTQYF.

The V and J genes are TRBV18 and TRBJ1-4; weak D call: TRBD1 (6 bases). CDR3 length: 14 amino acids. The germline CDR1 and CDR2 sequences are KGHSH and LQKENI. V dropped 3 bases and J dropped 4 bases, with 9 bases sitting between them. The DNA for the CDR3 is TGTGCCAGCTCACCTACAGGGTTTAATGAAAAACTGTTTTTT. Its translation is CASSPTGFNEKLFF.

This clone was seen only once. This sample also contains other DNA sequences that code for the same CDR3. The chain has TRBV5-1 and TRBJ1-3, with no clear D. The CDR3 sequence is 16 residues long. The V gene's germline CDR1 is SGHRS and CDR2 YFSETQ. V lost 4 bases to trimming and J lost 4 bases, with 18 bases between them. The CDR3 DNA is TGCGCCAGCAGCCCCGGGGAGGGAGCTTACGGAAACACCATATATTTT. Amino acids: CASSPGEGAYGNTIYF.

This clone is termed medium-sized. The rearrangement links TRBV4-3 to TRBJ2-1, with D unclear. Looked up from germline, CDR1 is LGHNA and CDR2 is YSLEER. The length of the CDR3 is 15 residues. The germline V and J ends were trimmed by 4 bases and 0 bases, with 10 bases remaining between them. The CDR3 protein is CASSRHASSYNEQFF. The CDR3 DNA sequence: TGCGCCAGCAGCCGGCACGCTAGCTCCTACAATGAGCAGTTCTTC.

This rearrangement joins TRBV27 to TRBJ2-7; the D gene is possibly TRBD1 (6 bases). The ends were cut back, 7 bases at V and 5 bases at J, with 15 bases in the middle. Germline CDR1 is MNHEY and CDR2 is SMNVEV (reference sequence). The CDR3 sequence is 13 residues long. DNA for the CDR3: TGTGCCAGCACAACAGGGTCTGGGAACGAGCAGTACTTC. Its translation is CASTTGSGNEQYF.

The chain uses TRBV7-9 and TRBJ2-3, with 9 bases that match TRBD2. There are 15 residues in the CDR3. With 5 bases clipped from V and 5 bases from J, the junction kept 8 bases outside the gene matches. Germline V gives CDR1 SEHNR, CDR2 FQNEAQ (reference sequence). Written as DNA, the CDR3 is TGTGCCAGCAGCACCGCGGGGGGGCGAGGAGATACGCAGTATTTT. Its protein is CASSTAGGRGDTQYF.

This CDR3 is CASSYTGGWSNQPQHF. Written as DNA, the CDR3 is TGTGCCAGCAGCTACACAGGGGGCTGGAGCAATCAGCCCCAGCATTTT. V usage is TRBV7-2 and J usage is TRBJ1-5; 9 bases align to TRBD1. CDR1 SGHTA and CDR2 FQGNSA come from the germline V gene. The J segment lost 1 base and the V segment lost 4 bases, leaving 5 bases of the junction unmatched. The CDR3 extends over 16 amino acids.

This chain connects TRBV5-1 to TRBJ1-1; D is possibly TRBD1 (5 bases). V lost 0 bases, J lost 5 bases, and 14 bases lay in between. Germline V gene lookup returns CDR1 SGHRS and CDR2 YFSETQ. The CDR3 spans 15 residues. The CDR3 DNA reads TGCGCCAGCAGCTTGGCCGGAGGGAGGGGAACTGAAGCTTTCTTT. Protein: CASSLAGGRGTEAFF.

The J gene is TRBJ2-2, the V gene TRBV29-1; no definite D call. This CDR3 is 12 amino acids long. Germline values: CDR1 SQVTM, CDR2 ANQGSEA. Trimming pared 3 bases from V and 7 bases from J, leaving 9 bases between. CDR3 nucleotide sequence: TGCAGCGTTGACAAAGGAGACGGGGAGCTGTTTTTT. As protein: CSVDKGDGELFF.

The chain has TRBV27 and TRBJ2-5, with D perhaps matching TRBD2 (6 bases). This CDR3 contains 14 residues. CDR1 and CDR2 from the germline V gene are MNHEY and SMNVEV (reference sequence). V was shortened by 3 bases and J by 0 bases, with 8 bases between the two germline ends. The CDR3 protein is CASSFRGYQETQYF. DNA for the CDR3: TGTGCCAGCAGTTTCCGGGGGTACCAAGAGACCCAGTACTTC.

The rearrangement joins TRBV6-5 to TRBJ2-2; D not certain. V gave up 2 bases and J gave up 4 bases, with 8 bases separating them. This CDR3 region has 14 residues. Germline CDR1 reads MNHEY; CDR2 reads SVGAGI. As DNA, the CDR3 is TGTGCCAGCAGTTACGGCTTTGGCACCGGGGAGCTGTTTTTT. This sequence encodes CASSYGFGTGELFF.

The chain employs TRBV9 and TRBJ1-6; 9 bases align to TRBD1. V shed 3 bases, J shed 6 bases, and the junction held 4 bases outside the gene matches. In germline, CDR1 is SGDLS, CDR2 YYNGEE. The CDR3 is 15 residues long. CDR3 residues: CASSAGDRANSPLHF. The CDR3 DNA reads as TGTGCCAGCAGCGCGGGGGACAGGGCTAATTCACCCCTCCACTTT.

J is TRBJ2-5 and V is TRBV11-3; TRBD1 aligns across 7 bases. The germline CDR1 and CDR2 sequences are SGHNT and YENEEA. The CDR3 extends over 14 amino acids. J was trimmed by 2 bases and V by 5 bases; bases with no gene match: 5. The CDR3 reads CASSTSTGQETQYF. CDR3 nucleotide sequence: TGTGCCAGCAGCACCTCGACAGGGCAAGAGACCCAGTACTTC.

This sequence joins TRBV6-7 and TRBJ1-1; tentative D call: TRBD1 (5 bases). TRBV6-7 is an ORF; its function is uncertain. CDR3 length: 14 residues. The V and J ends lost 0 bases and 5 bases respectively, with 10 bases between them. The CDR3 loop reads CASSYSGGETEAFF. The CDR3 DNA reads TGTGCCAGCAGTTACTCGGGGGGGGAAACTGAAGCTTTCTTT.

V and J are TRBV7-8 and TRBJ1-5; no firm D call. From germline, CDR1 is SGHVS and CDR2 FQNEAQ. V shed 2 bases and J shed 2 bases, with 7 bases lying between them. The CDR3 has 14 amino acids. The CDR3 loop is CASSLRQGNQPQHF. Here the CDR3 DNA reads TGTGCCAGCAGCTTACGACAAGGCAATCAGCCCCAGCATTTT. Full variable domain (rest looked up from reference TRBV7-8 and TRBJ1-5): GAGVSQSPRYKVAKRGQDVALRCDPISGHVSLFWYQQALGQGPEFLTYFQNEAQLDKSGLPSDRFFAERPEGSVSTLKIQRTQQEDSAVYLCASSLRQGNQPQHFGDGTRLSIL.

The V gene is TRBV15, the J gene TRBJ1-5, with unresolved D. The ends were cut back, 0 bases at V and 1 base at J, with 7 bases in the middle. The CDR3 contains 15 residues. Germline V gene data show CDR1 as LNHNV and CDR2 as YYDKDF (reference sequence). The CDR3 loop is CATSRDPRSNQPQHF. CDR3 DNA sequence: TGTGCCACCAGCAGAGATCCCAGAAGCAATCAGCCCCAGCATTTT. Full variable domain (outside the CDR3, taken from reference TRBV15 and TRBJ1-5): DAMVIQNPRYQVTQFGKPVTLSCSQTLNHNVMYWYQQKSSQAPKLLFHYYDKDFNNEADTPDNFQSRRPNTSFCFLDIRSPGLGDTAMYLCATSRDPRSNQPQHFGDGTRLSIL.

The chain recombines TRBV5-1 with TRBJ2-7; 12 bases line up with TRBD1. Germline lookup yields CDR1 SGHRS and CDR2 YFSETQ. The CDR3 covers 14 residues. With V trimmed by 3 bases and J by 5 bases, 3 bases remained unmatched. CDR3 in amino acids: CASSSGQGAHEQYF. DNA of the CDR3: TGCGCCAGCAGCTCGGGACAGGGGGCCCACGAGCAGTACTTC.

The sample holds one count of this clone. The chain links TRBV28 to TRBJ2-3; 13 nucleotides align to TRBD2. Unmatched junction bases numbered 12, after V lost 6 bases and J lost 0 bases. This CDR3 has 19 residues. Germline values: CDR1 MDHEN, CDR2 SYDVKM. The CDR3 is CASSARLAGGPLSTDTQYF. The CDR3 nucleotides are TGTGCCAGCAGCGCCCGACTAGCGGGAGGCCCGCTTAGCACAGATACGCAGTATTTT.

CDR3 loop: CASSDTGTGGDEQFF. The CDR3, as DNA: TGTGCCAGCAGCGATACCGGGACAGGGGGCGATGAGCAGTTCTTC. V gene TRBV6-4 combines with J gene TRBJ2-1; 12 positions match TRBD1. From germline, CDR1 is MRHNA and CDR2 SNTAGT. Trimming removed 6 bases from V and 8 bases from J; junction bases left unmatched: 8. This CDR3 has 15 residues.

This clone has just one count. The rearrangement links TRBV7-9 to TRBJ2-5; 8 bases agree with TRBD1. This CDR3 region has 15 residues. CDR1 and CDR2 (germline): SEHNR, FQNEAQ (reference sequence). Trimming removed 5 bases from V and 3 bases from J; junction bases left unmatched: 8. In DNA form, the CDR3 reads TGTGCCAGCAGCCGGAGGACAGGGATTGAAGAGACCCAGTACTTC. Its protein is CASSRRTGIEETQYF.

This clone was seen a single time. The V gene is TRBV2, the J gene TRBJ1-6; D call uncertain. Trimming removed 6 bases from V and 0 bases from J, with 9 bases in between. Looked up from germline, CDR1 is SNHLY and CDR2 is FYNNEI. This CDR3 region has 15 residues. CDR3 amino acids: CASREESSYNSPLHF. CDR3 coding DNA: TGTGCCAGCAGAGAGGAAAGCTCCTATAATTCACCCCTCCACTTT. Full variable domain (rest looked up from reference TRBV2 and TRBJ1-6): EPEVTQTPSHQVTQMGQEVILRCVPISNHLYFYWYRQILGQKVEFLVSFYNNEISEKSEIFDDQFSVERPDGSNFTLKIRSTKLEDSAMYFCASREESSYNSPLHFGNGTRLTVT.